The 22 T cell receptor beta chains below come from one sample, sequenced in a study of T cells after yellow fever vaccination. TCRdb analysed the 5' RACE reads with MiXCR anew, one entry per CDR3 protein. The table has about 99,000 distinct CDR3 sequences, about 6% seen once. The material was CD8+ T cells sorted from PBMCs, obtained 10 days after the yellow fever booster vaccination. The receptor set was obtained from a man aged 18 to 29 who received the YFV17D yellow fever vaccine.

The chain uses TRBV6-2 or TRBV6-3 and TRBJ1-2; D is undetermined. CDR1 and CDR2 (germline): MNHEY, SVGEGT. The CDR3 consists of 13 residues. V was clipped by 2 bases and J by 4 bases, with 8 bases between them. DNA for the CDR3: TGTGCCAGCAGTTACGTCCGACTCTATGGCTACACCTTC. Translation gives CASSYVRLYGYTF.

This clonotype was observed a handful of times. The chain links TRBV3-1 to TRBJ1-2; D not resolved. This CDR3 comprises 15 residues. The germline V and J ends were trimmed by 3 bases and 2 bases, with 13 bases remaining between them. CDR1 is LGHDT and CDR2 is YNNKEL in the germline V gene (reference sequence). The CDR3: CASSHPGVTNYGYTF. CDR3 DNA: TGTGCCAGCAGCCACCCAGGAGTAACCAACTATGGCTACACCTTC.

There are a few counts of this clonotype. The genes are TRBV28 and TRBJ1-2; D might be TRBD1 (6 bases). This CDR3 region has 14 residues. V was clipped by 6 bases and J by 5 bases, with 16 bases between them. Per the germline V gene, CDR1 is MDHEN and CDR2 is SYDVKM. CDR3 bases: TGTGCCAGCAGATATATGGGGACACTTTATGGCTACACCTTC. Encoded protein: CASRYMGTLYGYTF.

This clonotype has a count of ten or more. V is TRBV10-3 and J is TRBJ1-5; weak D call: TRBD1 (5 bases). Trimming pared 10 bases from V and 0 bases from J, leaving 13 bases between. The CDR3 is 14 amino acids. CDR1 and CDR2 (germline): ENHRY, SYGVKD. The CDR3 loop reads CATQMGVSNQPQHF. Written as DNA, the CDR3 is TGTGCCACCCAGATGGGGGTTAGCAATCAGCCCCAGCATTTT.

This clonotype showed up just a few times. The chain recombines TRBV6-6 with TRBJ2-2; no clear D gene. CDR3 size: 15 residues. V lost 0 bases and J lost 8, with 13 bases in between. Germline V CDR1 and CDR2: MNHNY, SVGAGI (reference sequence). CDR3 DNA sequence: TGTGCCAGCAGTTACTCCTGGCAGTTGGCAGGGGAGCTGTTTTTT. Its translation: CASSYSWQLAGELFF.

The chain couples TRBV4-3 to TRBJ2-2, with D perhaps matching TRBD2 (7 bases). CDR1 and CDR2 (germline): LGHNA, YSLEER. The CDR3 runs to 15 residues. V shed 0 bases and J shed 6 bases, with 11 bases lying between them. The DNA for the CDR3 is TGCGCCAGCAGCCAAGATTCGGGGGGCCCCGGGGAGCTGTTTTTT. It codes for CASSQDSGGPGELFF.

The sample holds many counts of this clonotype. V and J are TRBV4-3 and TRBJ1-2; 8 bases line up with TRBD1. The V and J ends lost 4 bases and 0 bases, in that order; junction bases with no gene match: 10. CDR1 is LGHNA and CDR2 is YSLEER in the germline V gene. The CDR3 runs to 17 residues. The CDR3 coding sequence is TGCGCCAGCAGCCGTACTATAGACAGGGGCCCTAACTATGGCTACACCTTC. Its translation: CASSRTIDRGPNYGYTF.

The DNA of the CDR3 is TGTGCCAGTAGTATCGGACTAGCGGTGGTGGAGACCCAGTACTTC. Amino acids: CASSIGLAVVETQYF. V gene TRBV19 combines with J gene TRBJ2-5; TRBD2 matches at 10 bases. The germline CDR1 and CDR2 sequences are LNHDA and SQIVND (reference sequence). J was trimmed by 5 bases and V by 3 bases; bases with no gene match: 6. CDR3 size: 15 residues.

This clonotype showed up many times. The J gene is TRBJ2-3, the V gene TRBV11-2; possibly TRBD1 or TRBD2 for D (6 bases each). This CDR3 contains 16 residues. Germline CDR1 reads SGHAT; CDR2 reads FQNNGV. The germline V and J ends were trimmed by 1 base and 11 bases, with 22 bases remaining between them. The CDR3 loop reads CASSLGPGASLIVQYF. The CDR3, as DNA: TGTGCCAGCAGCTTAGGCCCGGGGGCCTCTCTCATAGTGCAGTATTTT.

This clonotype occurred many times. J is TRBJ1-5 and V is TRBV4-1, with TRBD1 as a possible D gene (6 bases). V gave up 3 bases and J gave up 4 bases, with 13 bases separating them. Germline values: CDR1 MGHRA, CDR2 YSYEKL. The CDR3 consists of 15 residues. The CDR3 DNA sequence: TGCGCCAGCAGCCAGAGAGACAGGTTTAATCAGCCCCAGCATTTT. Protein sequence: CASSQRDRFNQPQHF.

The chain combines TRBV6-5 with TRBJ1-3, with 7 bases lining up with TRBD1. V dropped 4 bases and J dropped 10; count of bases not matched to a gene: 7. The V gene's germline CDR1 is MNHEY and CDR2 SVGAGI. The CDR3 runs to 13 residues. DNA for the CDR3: TGTGCCAGCAGTTCCATAAACAGGGGAACCATATATTTT. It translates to CASSSINRGTIYF.

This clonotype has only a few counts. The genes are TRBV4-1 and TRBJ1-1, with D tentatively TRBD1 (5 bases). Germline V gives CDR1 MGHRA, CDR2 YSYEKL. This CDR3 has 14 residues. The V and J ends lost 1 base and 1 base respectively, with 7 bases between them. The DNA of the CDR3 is TGCGCCAGCAGCCAAGGGACAAAGAACACTGAAGCTTTCTTT. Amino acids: CASSQGTKNTEAFF.

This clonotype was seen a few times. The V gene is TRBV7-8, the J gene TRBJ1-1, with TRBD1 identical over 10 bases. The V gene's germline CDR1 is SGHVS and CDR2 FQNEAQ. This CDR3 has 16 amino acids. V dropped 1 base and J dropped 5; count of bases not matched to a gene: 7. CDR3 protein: CASSLEGWTGGTEAFF. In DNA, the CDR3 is TGTGCCAGCAGCTTAGAGGGCTGGACAGGGGGAACTGAAGCTTTCTTT.

The CDR3 spells CASSLGVGTSYEQYV. The CDR3 coding sequence is TGTGCCAGCAGCTTGGGGGTAGGCACTTCCTACGAGCAGTACGTC. This rearrangement joins TRBV5-5 to TRBJ2-7; unclear D gene. V shed 0 bases and J shed 1 base, with 11 bases lying between them. In germline, CDR1 is SGHKS, CDR2 YYEKEE (reference sequence). The length of the CDR3 is 15 residues.

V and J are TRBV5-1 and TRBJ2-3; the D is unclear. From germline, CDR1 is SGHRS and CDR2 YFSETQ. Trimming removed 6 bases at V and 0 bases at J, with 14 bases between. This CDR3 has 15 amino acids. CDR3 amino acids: CASIIGTKSTDTQYF. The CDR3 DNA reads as TGCGCCAGCATTATCGGCACGAAAAGCACAGATACGCAGTATTTT.

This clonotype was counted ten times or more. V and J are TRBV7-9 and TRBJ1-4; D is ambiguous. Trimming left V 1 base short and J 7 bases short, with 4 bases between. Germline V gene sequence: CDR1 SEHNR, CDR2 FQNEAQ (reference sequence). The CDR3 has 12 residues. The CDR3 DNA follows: TGTGCCAGCAGCTTAGGGCGTGAAAAACTGTTTTTT. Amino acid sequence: CASSLGREKLFF.

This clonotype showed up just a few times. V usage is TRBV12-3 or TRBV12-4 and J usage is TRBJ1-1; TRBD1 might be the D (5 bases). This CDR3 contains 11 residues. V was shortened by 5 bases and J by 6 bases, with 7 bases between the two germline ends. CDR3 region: CASSQGPEAFF. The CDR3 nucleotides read TGTGCCAGCAGTCAGGGCCCTGAAGCTTTCTTT.

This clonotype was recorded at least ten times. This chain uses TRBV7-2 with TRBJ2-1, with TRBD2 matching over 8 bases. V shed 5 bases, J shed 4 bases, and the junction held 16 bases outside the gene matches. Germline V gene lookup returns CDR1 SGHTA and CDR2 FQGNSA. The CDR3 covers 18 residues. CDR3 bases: TGTGCCAGCAGCCTTTTGATTAGCGGGGAACCCACTTACAATGAGCAGTTCTTC. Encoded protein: CASSLLISGEPTYNEQFF.

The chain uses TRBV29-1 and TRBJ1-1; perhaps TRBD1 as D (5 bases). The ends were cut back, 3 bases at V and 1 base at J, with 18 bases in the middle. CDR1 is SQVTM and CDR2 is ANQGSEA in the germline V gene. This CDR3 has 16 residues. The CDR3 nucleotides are TGCAGCGTTGATACAGCTAGGTGGGGGGAGAACACTGAAGCTTTCTTT. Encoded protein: CSVDTARWGENTEAFF.

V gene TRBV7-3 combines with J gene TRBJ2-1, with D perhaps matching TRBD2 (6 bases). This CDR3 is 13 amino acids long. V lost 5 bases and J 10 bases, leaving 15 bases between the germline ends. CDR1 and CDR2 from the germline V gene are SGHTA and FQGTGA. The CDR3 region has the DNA TGTGCCAGCAGCCCAATACTAGCTGGGGAGCAGTTCTTC. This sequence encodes CASSPILAGEQFF. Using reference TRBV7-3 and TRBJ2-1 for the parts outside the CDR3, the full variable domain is GAGVSQTPSNKVTEKGKYVELRCDPISGHTALYWYRQSLGQGPEFLIYFQGTGAADDSGLPNDRFFAVRPEGSVSTLKIQRTERGDSAVYLCASSPILAGEQFFGPGTRLTVL.

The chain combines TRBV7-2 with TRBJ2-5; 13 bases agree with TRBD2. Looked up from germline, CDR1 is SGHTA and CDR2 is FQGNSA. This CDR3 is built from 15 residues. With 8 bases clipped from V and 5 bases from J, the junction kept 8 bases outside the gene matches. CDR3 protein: CASGTSGGAGETQYF. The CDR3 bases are TGTGCCAGCGGTACTAGCGGGGGGGCTGGGGAGACCCAGTACTTC.

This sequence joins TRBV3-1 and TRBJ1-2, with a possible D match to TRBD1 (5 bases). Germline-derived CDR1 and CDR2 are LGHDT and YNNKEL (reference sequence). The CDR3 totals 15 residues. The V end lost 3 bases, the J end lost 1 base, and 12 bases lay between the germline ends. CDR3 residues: CASSHRAGRNYGYTF. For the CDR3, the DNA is TGTGCCAGCAGCCACCGCGCGGGACGTAACTATGGCTACACCTTC.